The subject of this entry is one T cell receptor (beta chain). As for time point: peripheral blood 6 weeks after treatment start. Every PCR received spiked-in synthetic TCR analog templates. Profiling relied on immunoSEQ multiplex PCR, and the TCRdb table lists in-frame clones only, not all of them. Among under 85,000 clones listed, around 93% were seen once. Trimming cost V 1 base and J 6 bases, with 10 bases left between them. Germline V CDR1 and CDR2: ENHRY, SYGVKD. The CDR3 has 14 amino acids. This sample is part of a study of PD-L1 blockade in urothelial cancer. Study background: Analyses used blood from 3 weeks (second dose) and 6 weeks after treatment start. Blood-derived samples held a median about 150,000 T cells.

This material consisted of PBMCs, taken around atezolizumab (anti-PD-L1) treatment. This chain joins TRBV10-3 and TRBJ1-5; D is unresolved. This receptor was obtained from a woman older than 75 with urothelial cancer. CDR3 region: CAISEFPDSQPQHF. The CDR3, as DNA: TGTGCCATCAGTGAGTTCCCCGACTCTCAGCCCCAGCATTTT.